This T cell receptor beta chain was identified in a study of post-analysis software for immune sequencing data. General study points: Significantly decreased normalized Chao1 diversity was recorded for multiple sclerosis patients relative to controls. In patients, five or six TRBV segments were more frequent than in controls, with TRBV5-6, TRBV5-1 and TRBV20-1 among them.

The CDR3 spans 14 residues. V lost 1 base and J lost 5, with 11 bases in between. The germline V gene has CDR1 SEHNR and CDR2 FQNEAQ (reference sequence). This clonotype has a handful of counts. Its specificity is unknown. Every TCR beta cDNA library bore unique molecular identifiers. One entry per CDR3 protein, called by TCRdb with MiXCR from the PCR reads. The sample has more than 350,000 distinct CDR3 sequences, roughly 40% seen once. Sequencing was done on a sample of blood. The clonotype comes from a girl aged 2 to 9 with multiple sclerosis. The V and J genes are TRBV7-9 and TRBJ1-2; TRBD1 might be the D (6 bases). The CDR3 DNA follows: TGTGCCAGCAGCTTAGGAGGGACAAGATATGGCTACACCTTC. Amino acid sequence: CASSLGGTRYGYTF.